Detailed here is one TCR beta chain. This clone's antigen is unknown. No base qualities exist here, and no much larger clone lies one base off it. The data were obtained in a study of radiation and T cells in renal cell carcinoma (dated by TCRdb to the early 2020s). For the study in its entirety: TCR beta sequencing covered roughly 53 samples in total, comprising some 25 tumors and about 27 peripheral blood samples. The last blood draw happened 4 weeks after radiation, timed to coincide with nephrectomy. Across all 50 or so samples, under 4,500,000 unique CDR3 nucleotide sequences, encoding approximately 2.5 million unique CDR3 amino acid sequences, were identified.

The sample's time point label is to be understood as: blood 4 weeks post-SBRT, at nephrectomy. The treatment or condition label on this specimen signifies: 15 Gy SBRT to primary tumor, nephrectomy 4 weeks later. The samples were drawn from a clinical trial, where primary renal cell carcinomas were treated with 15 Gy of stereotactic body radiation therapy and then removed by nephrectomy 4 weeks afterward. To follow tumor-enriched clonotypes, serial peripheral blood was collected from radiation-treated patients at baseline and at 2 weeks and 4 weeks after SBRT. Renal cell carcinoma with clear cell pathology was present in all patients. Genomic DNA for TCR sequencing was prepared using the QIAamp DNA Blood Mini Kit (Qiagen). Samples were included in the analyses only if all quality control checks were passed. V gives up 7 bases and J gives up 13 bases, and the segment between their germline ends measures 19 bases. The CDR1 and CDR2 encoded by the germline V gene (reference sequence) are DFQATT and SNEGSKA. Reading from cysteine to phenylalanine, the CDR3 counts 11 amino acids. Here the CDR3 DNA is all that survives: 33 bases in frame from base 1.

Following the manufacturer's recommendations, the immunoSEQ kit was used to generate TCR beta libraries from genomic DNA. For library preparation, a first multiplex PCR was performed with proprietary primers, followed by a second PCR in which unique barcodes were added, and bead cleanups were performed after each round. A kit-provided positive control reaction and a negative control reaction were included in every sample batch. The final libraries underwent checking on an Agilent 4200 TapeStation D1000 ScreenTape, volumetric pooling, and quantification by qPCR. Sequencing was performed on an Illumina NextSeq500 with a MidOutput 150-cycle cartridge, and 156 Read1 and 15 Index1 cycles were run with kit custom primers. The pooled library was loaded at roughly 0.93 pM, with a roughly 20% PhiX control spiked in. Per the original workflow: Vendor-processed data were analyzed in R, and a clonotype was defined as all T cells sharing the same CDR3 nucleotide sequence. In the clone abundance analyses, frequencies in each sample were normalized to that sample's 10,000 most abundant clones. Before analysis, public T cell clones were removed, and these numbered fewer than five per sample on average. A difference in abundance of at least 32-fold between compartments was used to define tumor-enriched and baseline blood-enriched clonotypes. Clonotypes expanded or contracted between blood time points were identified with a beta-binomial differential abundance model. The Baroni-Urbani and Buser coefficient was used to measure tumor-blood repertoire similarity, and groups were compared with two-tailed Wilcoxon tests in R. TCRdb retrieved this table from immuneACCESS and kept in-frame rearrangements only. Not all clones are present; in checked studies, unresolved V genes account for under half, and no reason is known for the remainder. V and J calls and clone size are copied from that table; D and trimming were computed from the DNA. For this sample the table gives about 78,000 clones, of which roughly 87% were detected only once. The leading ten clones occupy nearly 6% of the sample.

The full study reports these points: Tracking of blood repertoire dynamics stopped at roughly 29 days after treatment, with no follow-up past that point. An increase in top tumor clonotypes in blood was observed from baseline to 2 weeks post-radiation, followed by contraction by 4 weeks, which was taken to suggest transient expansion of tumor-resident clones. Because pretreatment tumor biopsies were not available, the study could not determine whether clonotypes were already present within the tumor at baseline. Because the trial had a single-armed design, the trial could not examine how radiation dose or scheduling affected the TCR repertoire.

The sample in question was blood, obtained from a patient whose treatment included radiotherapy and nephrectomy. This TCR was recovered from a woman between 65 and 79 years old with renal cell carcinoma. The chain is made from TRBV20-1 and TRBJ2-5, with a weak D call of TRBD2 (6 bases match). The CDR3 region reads CSGDSRDWTYF. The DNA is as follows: TGCAGTGGCGACTCCCGGGACTGGACGTACTTC.